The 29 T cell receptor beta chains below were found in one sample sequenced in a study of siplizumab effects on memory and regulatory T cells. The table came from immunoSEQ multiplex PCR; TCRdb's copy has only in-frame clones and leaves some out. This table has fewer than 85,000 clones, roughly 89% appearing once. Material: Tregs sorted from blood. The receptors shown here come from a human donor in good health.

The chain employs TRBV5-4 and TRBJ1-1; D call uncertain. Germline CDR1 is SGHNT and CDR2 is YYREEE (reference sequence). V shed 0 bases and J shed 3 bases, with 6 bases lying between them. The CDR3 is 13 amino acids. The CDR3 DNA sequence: TGTGCCAGCAGCTTGGGTAGGGACACTGAAGCTTTCTTT. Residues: CASSLGRDTEAFF.

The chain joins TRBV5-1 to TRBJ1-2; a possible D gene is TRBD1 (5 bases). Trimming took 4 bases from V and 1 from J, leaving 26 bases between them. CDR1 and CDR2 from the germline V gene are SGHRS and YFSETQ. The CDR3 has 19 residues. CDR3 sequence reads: CASSPAVGGLQGFNYGYTF. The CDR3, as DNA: TGCGCCAGCAGCCCGGCGGTCGGGGGACTCCAGGGATTTAACTATGGCTACACCTTC. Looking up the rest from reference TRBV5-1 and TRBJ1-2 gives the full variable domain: KAGVTQTPRYLIKTRGQQVTLSCSPISGHRSVSWYQQTPGQGLQFLFEYFSETQRNKGNFPGRFSGRQFSNSRSEMNVSTLELGDSALYLCASSPAVGGLQGFNYGYTFGSGTRLTVV.

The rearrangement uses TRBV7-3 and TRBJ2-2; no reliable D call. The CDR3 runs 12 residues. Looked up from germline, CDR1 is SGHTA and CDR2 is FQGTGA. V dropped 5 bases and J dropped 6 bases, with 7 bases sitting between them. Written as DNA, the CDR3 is TGTGCCAGCAGCATCCTGGCCGGGGAGCTGTTTTTT. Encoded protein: CASSILAGELFF.

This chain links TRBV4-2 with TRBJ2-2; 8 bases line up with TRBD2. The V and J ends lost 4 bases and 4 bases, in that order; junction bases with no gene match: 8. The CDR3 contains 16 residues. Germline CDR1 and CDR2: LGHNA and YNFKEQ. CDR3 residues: CASSPTAGGPTGELFF. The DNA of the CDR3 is TGTGCCAGCAGCCCGACTGCGGGGGGTCCCACCGGGGAGCTGTTTTTT.

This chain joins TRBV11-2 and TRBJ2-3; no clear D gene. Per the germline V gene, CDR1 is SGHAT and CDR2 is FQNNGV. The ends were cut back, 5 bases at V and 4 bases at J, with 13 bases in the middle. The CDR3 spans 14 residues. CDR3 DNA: TGTGCCAGCAGCCAGGCTAGTGGCCCAGATACGCAGTATTTT. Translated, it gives CASSQASGPDTQYF.

Written as DNA, the CDR3 is TGCGCCAGCAGCCCCGGCAACAGTCCCGAAGCTTTCTTT. This translates into CASSPGNSPEAFF. The chain recombines TRBV4-3 with TRBJ1-1; D uncertain. Trimming took off 4 bases at V and 8 bases at J, with 14 bases between the two ends. CDR1 and CDR2 (germline): LGHNA, YSLEER. The CDR3 is 13 residues long.

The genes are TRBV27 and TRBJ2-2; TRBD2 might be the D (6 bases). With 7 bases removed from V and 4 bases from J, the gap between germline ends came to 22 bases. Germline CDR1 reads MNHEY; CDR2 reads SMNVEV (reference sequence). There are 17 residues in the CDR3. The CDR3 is CASTLNPGRGVTGELFF. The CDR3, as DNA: TGTGCCAGCACTCTTAATCCGGGGCGCGGGGTCACCGGGGAGCTGTTTTTT.

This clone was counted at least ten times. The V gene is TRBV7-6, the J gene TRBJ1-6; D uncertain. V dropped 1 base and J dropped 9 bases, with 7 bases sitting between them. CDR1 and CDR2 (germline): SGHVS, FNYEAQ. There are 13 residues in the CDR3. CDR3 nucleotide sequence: TGTGCCAGCAGCTTAGATCTTAGTTCACCCCTCCACTTT. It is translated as CASSLDLSSPLHF.

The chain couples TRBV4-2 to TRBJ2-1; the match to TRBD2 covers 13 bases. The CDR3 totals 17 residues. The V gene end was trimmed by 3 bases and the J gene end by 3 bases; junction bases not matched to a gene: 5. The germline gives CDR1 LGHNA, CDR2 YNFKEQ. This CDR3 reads CASSHIGLAGDYNEQFF. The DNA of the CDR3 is TGTGCCAGCAGCCACATCGGACTAGCGGGGGACTACAATGAGCAGTTCTTC.

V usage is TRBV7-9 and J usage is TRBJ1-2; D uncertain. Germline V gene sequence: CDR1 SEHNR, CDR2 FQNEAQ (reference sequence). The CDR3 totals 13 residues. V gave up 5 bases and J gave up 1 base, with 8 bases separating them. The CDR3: CASSPFINYGYTF. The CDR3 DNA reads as TGTGCCAGCAGCCCCTTCATTAACTATGGCTACACCTTC.

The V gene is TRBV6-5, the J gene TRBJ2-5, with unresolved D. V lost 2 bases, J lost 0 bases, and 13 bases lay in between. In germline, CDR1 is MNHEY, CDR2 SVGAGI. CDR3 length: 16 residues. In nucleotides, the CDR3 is TGTGCCAGCAGTTACCGACGATCCTCGTACCAAGAGACCCAGTACTTC. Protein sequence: CASSYRRSSYQETQYF.

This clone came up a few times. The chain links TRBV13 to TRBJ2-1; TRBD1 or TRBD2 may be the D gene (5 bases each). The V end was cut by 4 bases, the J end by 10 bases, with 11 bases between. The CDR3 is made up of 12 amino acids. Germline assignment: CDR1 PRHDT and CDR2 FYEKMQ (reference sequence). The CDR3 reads CASSYRDGEQFF. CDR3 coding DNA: TGTGCCAGCAGCTATCGGGACGGCGAGCAGTTCTTC.

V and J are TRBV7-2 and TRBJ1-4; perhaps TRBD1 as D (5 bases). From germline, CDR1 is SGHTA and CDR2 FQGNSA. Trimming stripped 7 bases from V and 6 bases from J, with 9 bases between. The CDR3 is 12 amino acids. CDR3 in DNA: TGTGCCAGCAAGAGGGACCATGAAAAACTGTTTTTT. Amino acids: CASKRDHEKLFF. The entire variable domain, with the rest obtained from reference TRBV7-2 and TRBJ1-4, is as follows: GAGVSQSPSNKVTEKGKDVELRCDPISGHTALYWYRQSLGQGLEFLIYFQGNSAPDKSGLPSDRFSAERTGGSVSTLTIQRTQQEDSAVYLCASKRDHEKLFFGSGTQLSVL.

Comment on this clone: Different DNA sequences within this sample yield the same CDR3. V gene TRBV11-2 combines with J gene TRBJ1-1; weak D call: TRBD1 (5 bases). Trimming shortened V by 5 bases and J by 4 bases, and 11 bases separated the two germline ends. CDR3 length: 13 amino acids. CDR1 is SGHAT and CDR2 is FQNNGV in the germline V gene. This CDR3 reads CASSPRVGTEAFF. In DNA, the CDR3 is TGTGCCAGCAGCCCCAGGGTGGGCACTGAAGCTTTCTTT.

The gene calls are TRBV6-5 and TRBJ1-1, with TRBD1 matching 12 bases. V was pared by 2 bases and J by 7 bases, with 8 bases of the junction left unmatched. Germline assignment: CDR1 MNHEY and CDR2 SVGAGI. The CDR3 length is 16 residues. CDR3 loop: CASSYLTGTGGLEAFF. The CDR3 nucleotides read TGTGCCAGCAGTTACCTAACCGGGACAGGGGGCCTTGAAGCTTTCTTT.

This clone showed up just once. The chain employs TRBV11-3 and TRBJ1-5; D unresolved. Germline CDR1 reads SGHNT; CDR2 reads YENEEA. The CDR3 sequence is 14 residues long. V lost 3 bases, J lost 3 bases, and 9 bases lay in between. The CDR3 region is CASSFLADNQPQHF. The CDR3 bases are TGTGCCAGCAGCTTTCTGGCAGACAATCAGCCCCAGCATTTT.

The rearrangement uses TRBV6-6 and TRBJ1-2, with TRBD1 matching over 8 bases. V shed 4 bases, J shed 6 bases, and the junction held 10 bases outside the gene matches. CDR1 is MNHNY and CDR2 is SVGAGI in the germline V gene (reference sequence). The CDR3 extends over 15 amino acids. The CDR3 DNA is TGTGCCAGCAGTTCCCCGGACAGGGAGGGGAATGGCTACACCTTC. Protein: CASSSPDREGNGYTF.

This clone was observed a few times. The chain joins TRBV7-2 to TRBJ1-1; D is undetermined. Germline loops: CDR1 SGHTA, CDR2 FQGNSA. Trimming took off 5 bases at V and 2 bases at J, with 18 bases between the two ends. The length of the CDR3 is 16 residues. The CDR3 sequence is CASSPLGNTINTEAFF. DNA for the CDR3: TGTGCCAGCAGCCCCTTAGGAAACACAATTAACACTGAAGCTTTCTTT.

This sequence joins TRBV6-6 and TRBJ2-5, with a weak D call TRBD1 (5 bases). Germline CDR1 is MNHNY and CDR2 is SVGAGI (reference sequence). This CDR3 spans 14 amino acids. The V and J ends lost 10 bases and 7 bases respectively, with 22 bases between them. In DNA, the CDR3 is TGTGCCACCACCCCGGGCGTGGGGCTAAGGACCCAGTACTTC. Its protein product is CATTPGVGLRTQYF.

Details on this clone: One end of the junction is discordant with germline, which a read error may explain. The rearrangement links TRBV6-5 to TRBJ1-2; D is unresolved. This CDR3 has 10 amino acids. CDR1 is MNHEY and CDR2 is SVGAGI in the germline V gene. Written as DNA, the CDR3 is TGTGCCAGCAGTGAATGGGCCGTGGTCTTC. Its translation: CASSEWAVVF.

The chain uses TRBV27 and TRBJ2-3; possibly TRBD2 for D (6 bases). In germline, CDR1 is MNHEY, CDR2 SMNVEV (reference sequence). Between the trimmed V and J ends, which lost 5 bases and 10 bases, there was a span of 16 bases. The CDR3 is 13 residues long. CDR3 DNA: TGTGCCAGCAGTACCAGACCGGGACTCGCGCAGTATTTT. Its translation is CASSTRPGLAQYF.

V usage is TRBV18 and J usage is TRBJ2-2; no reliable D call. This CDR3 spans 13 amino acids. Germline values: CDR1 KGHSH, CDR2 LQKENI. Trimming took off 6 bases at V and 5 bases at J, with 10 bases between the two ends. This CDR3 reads CASSPYETGELFF. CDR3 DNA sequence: TGTGCCAGCTCGCCGTACGAAACCGGGGAGCTGTTTTTT.

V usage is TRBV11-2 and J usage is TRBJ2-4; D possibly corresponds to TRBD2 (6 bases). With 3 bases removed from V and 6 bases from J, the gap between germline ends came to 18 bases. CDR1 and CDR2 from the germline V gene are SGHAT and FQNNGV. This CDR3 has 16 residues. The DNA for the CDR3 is TGTGCCAGCAGCTTCTTGGGACTCCGAAACGGAAACATTCAGTACTTC. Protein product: CASSFLGLRNGNIQYF.

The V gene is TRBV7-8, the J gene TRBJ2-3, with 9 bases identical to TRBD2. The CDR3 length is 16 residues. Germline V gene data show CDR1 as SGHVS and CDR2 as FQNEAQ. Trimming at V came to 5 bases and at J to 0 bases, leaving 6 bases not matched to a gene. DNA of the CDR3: TGTGCCAGCAGCAAGAGACTAGCGGAGAGCACAGATACGCAGTATTTT. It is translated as CASSKRLAESTDTQYF.

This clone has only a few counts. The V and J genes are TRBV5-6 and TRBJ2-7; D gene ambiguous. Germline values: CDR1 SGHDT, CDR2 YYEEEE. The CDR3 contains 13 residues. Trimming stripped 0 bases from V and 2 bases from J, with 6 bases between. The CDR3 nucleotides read TGTGCCAGCAGCTTGGCCCAGGCCTACGAGCAGTACTTC. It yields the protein CASSLAQAYEQYF.

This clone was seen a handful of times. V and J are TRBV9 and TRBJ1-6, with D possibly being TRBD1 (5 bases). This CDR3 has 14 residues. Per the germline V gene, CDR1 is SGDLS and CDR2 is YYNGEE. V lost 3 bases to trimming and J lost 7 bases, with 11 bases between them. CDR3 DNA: TGTGCCAGCAGCGGGGATTGGGGGAATTCACCCCTCCACTTT. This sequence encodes CASSGDWGNSPLHF.

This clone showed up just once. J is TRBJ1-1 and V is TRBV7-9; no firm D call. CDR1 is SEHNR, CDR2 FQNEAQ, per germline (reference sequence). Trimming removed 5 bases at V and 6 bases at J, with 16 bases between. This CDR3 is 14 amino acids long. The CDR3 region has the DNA TGTGCCAGCAGCCGAACCGAGGGCAGATCTGAAGCTTTCTTT. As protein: CASSRTEGRSEAFF.

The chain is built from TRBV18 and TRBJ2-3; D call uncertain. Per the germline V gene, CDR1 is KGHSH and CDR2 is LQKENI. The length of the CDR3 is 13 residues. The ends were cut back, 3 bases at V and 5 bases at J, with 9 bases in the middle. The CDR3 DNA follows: TGTGCCAGCTCACCTGGACCGGGAGATACGCAGTATTTT. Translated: CASSPGPGDTQYF. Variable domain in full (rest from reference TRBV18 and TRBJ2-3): NAGVMQNPRHLVRRRGQEARLRCSPMKGHSHVYWYRQLPEEGLKFMVYLQKENIIDESGMPKERFSAEFPKEGPSILRIQQVVRGDSAAYFCASSPGPGDTQYFGPGTRLTVL.

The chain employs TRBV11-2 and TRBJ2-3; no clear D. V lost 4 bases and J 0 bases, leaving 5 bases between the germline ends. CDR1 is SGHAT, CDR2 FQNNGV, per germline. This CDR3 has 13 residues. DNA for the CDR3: TGTGCCAGCAGCTGGGGAAGCACAGATACGCAGTATTTT. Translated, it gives CASSWGSTDTQYF.